This T cell receptor (beta chain) originates from a study of blood T cell repertoires in COVID-19. Study-level information: From the United States, Italy and Spain came samples of acute and convalescent COVID-19. T cells, B-cell-depleted T cells, or PBMCs supplied cDNA or gDNA.

This clone was seen a single time. Authors' processing steps: Estimated nucleated cell counts came from reference gene primer amplification. Produced via immunoSEQ multiplex PCR; TCRdb's table is partial and in-frame only. V, J and clone size derive from that table, while D and trimming were established from the DNA sequence. The sample has approximately 290,000 clones, about 86% seen once. The sequenced sample was peripheral blood. This sequence was found in an older person with COVID-19, enrolled during active disease.

The CDR3 nucleotides read TGCGCCAGCAGCCAAGTCAGGGGCTCGGAAGAGACCCAGTACTTC. This codes for CASSQVRGSEETQYF. The J gene is TRBJ2-5, the V gene TRBV4-3; TRBD1 is a possible D gene (6 bases). This CDR3 region has 15 residues. V lost 1 base and J lost 3, with 12 bases in between. Looked up from germline, CDR1 is LGHNA and CDR2 is YSLEER.